This T cell receptor beta chain was identified during a study of T cell responses to AZD1222 COVID-19 vaccine. General observations from the study: Donors were mostly white British, more females; clonal diversity possibly underestimated. Dominant CD4 TCR responses targeted spike regions 160-218 and 743-854. At study baseline, merely roughly 6 AZD1222 recipients were seropositive.

Worth noting for this clone: Its antigen remains unidentified.

The CDR3 covers 13 residues. With 9 bases removed from V and 6 bases from J, the gap between germline ends came to 16 bases. Sequenced by immunoSEQ multiplex PCR; TCRdb stores in-frame clones only, minus some. The table shows approximately 200,000 clones, with 87% occurring only once. The chain combines TRBV12-3 or TRBV12-4 with TRBJ2-3, with D hard to call. This clonotype originated in an adult in good health. Sequencing was performed on peripheral blood, taken on day 0 of MenACWY control vaccination. The CDR3 DNA sequence: TGTGCCAGTACTCGGTCCTATACCGATACGCAGTATTTT. Its translation is CASTRSYTDTQYF.